These 18 T cell receptor beta chains were sequenced from one sample in a study of blood T cell repertoires in COVID-19. TCRdb's table, derived via immunoSEQ multiplex PCR, lists solely in-frame clones and lacks some. The top ten hold under 2% of the sample, which has 410,000 or so clones, approximately 91% seen once. The sequencing input was peripheral blood. Receptors originate from a middle-aged woman with COVID-19, enrolled during active disease.

The V call is TRBV27, the J call TRBJ1-1, with TRBD1 identical over 9 bases. This CDR3 is 14 amino acids long. V shed 5 bases, J shed 8 bases, and the junction held 9 bases outside the gene matches. Germline loops: CDR1 MNHEY, CDR2 SMNVEV (reference sequence). The CDR3 loop is CASSLTGGASEAFF. CDR3 DNA: TGTGCCAGCAGTCTCACAGGGGGCGCATCGGAAGCTTTCTTT.

V gene TRBV7-9 combines with J gene TRBJ1-5; possibly TRBD1 for D (6 bases). Deletions cut 5 bases from V and 7 bases from J, with 15 bases between. This CDR3 spans 14 amino acids. Germline loops: CDR1 SEHNR, CDR2 FQNEAQ (reference sequence). The CDR3 nucleotides read TGTGCCAGCAGCCAAGGGGGGGGCGGGCAGCCCCAGCATTTT. It encodes CASSQGGGGQPQHF. Together with reference TRBV7-9 and TRBJ1-5, the CDR3 gives the full variable domain: DTGVSQNPRHKITKRGQNVTFRCDPISEHNRLYWYRQTLGQGPEFLTYFQNEAQLEKSRLLSDRFSAERPKGSFSTLEIQRTEQGDSAMYLCASSQGGGGQPQHFGDGTRLSIL.

About this clone itself: The same CDR3 is also encoded by other DNA sequences in this sample. The chain uses TRBV27 and TRBJ2-7; TRBD2 agrees at 8 bases. Germline V gene sequence: CDR1 MNHEY, CDR2 SMNVEV (reference sequence). With V trimmed by 6 bases and J by 4 bases, 5 bases remained unmatched. The CDR3 length is 13 residues. The CDR3 DNA follows: TGTGCCAGCAGGCTAGCGGGTACTTACGAGCAGTACTTC. Translation: CASRLAGTYEQYF.

The chain joins TRBV5-1 to TRBJ1-4, with 7 bases that match TRBD1. Germline-derived CDR1 and CDR2 are SGHRS and YFSETQ. The CDR3 is 16 amino acids. Unmatched junction bases numbered 10, after V lost 3 bases and J lost 5 bases. The CDR3 is CASSSRNRGPNEKLFF. CDR3 bases: TGCGCCAGCAGCTCGCGAAACAGGGGACCCAATGAAAAACTGTTTTTT.

The chain recombines TRBV27 with TRBJ1-1; 11 nucleotides line up with TRBD1. Germline V CDR1 and CDR2: MNHEY, SMNVEV (reference sequence). The CDR3 extends over 14 amino acids. V lost 0 bases, J lost 10 bases, and 4 bases stayed unmatched. The CDR3 coding sequence is TGTGCCAGCAGTTTATCAAGGACAGGGGGCTCAGCTTTCTTT. This translates into CASSLSRTGGSAFF.

V and J are TRBV7-2 and TRBJ2-4, with 7 nucleotides matching TRBD1. The CDR3 is 18 amino acids. Trimming at V came to 4 bases and at J to 0 bases, leaving 12 bases not matched to a gene. Germline V gene lookup returns CDR1 SGHTA and CDR2 FQGNSA. The CDR3, as DNA: TGTGCCAGCAGCTCAGGGACAGCGAAGATACTAGCCAAAAACATTCAGTACTTC. Protein: CASSSGTAKILAKNIQYF. Together with reference TRBV7-2 and TRBJ2-4, the CDR3 gives the full variable domain: GAGVSQSPSNKVTEKGKDVELRCDPISGHTALYWYRQSLGQGLEFLIYFQGNSAPDKSGLPSDRFSAERTGGSVSTLTIQRTQQEDSAVYLCASSSGTAKILAKNIQYFGAGTRLSVL.

V usage is TRBV5-1 and J usage is TRBJ2-3; D is possibly TRBD2 (6 bases). The CDR3 runs 18 residues. Trimming took 3 bases from V and 4 from J, leaving 24 bases between them. Germline values: CDR1 SGHRS, CDR2 YFSETQ. DNA of the CDR3: TGCGCCAGCAGCTCGACCGCTAGCGCTAGGAGGTATGCAGATACGCAGTATTTT. Translating it yields CASSSTASARRYADTQYF.

The sample holds a few counts of this clone. V and J are TRBV4-3 and TRBJ1-5; D ambiguous. V lost 1 base and J 4 bases, leaving 8 bases between the germline ends. The CDR3 is 14 amino acids. CDR1 and CDR2 (germline): LGHNA, YSLEER. CDR3 region: CASSQVVLNQPQHF. The CDR3 region has the DNA TGCGCCAGCAGCCAAGTTGTCTTGAATCAGCCCCAGCATTTT.

The V and J genes are TRBV5-1 and TRBJ1-1; unclear D gene. The length of the CDR3 is 15 residues. V was clipped by 3 bases and J by 7 bases, with 19 bases between them. In germline, CDR1 is SGHRS, CDR2 YFSETQ. CDR3 bases: TGCGCCAGCAGCTACGACCGATCGGGTGAGGTTGAAGCTTTCTTT. Translating gives CASSYDRSGEVEAFF.

About this clone itself: The same CDR3 also results from other DNA sequences found in this sample. V and J are TRBV4-2 and TRBJ2-7, with 7 positions matching TRBD1. Germline-derived CDR1 and CDR2 are LGHNA and YNFKEQ. Unmatched junction bases numbered 2, after V lost 0 bases and J lost 0 bases. The CDR3 runs 15 residues. CDR3 in DNA: TGTGCCAGCAGCCAAGATAGGGACAGCTCCTACGAGCAGTACTTC. It codes for CASSQDRDSSYEQYF.

The genes are TRBV9 and TRBJ1-3; 7 positions match TRBD1. This CDR3 has 17 amino acids. The germline V gene encodes CDR1 SGDLS and CDR2 YYNGEE. The V segment lost 3 bases and the J segment 0 bases; nucleotides outside the gene matches: 9. The CDR3 sequence is CASSGRDSLFSGNTIYF. The CDR3, as DNA: TGTGCCAGCAGCGGCCGGGACAGCCTTTTCTCTGGAAACACCATATATTTT.

J is TRBJ2-2 and V is TRBV19; 11 positions agree with TRBD1. Germline V gives CDR1 LNHDA, CDR2 SQIVND (reference sequence). V shed 3 bases, J shed 5 bases, and the junction held 8 bases outside the gene matches. This CDR3 has 17 amino acids. Here the CDR3 reads CASSIKPGQGGTGELFF. CDR3 nucleotide sequence: TGTGCCAGTAGTATTAAACCGGGACAGGGGGGAACCGGGGAGCTGTTTTTT.

This chain uses TRBV5-4 with TRBJ2-2; 9 nucleotides match TRBD1. CDR1 and CDR2 from the germline V gene are SGHNT and YYREEE (reference sequence). The CDR3 is 16 amino acids. Germline trimming cut 5 bases from V and 1 base from J; bases unmatched to any gene: 6. DNA for the CDR3: TGTGCCAGCAGTTGGGGACAGGGCTTGAACACCGGGGAGCTGTTTTTT. Encoded protein: CASSWGQGLNTGELFF.

The chain carries TRBV20-1 and TRBJ2-3; 10 nucleotides line up with TRBD2. Looked up from germline, CDR1 is DFQATT and CDR2 is SNEGSKA (reference sequence). The CDR3 is 17 residues long. After removal of 3 bases from V and 1 base from J, the junction contained 10 bases not matched to a gene. CDR3: CSASFLAGAPGTDTQYF. CDR3 nucleotide sequence: TGCAGTGCTAGTTTTCTAGCGGGGGCGCCCGGCACAGATACGCAGTATTTT.

The J gene is TRBJ1-1, the V gene TRBV5-1; 8 bases are shared with TRBD1. The CDR3 has 16 residues. J gave up 4 bases and V 1 base, and 9 bases lay outside the gene matches. Germline CDR1 reads SGHRS; CDR2 reads YFSETQ. The CDR3 DNA follows: TGCGCCAGCAGCTTGTATCCACCAGACAGGGGCACTGAAGCTTTCTTT. Protein product: CASSLYPPDRGTEAFF.

The CDR3 is CASSDGRTSGGYNEQFF. The CDR3 nucleotides read TGTGCCAGCAGTGACGGCCGGACTAGCGGGGGCTACAATGAGCAGTTCTTC. V is TRBV25-1 and J is TRBJ2-1, with TRBD2 identical over 13 bases. The CDR3 has 17 residues. Germline V gives CDR1 MGHDK, CDR2 SYGVNS. J gave up 3 bases and V 3 bases, and 5 bases lay outside the gene matches.

There are a few counts of this clone. As DNA, the CDR3 is TGTGCCAGCAGCCGGGACAGCGGTACTAATGAAAAACTGTTTTTT. It yields the protein CASSRDSGTNEKLFF. V is TRBV7-6 and J is TRBJ1-4; 7 bases are a match to TRBD1. CDR3 size: 15 residues. From germline, CDR1 is SGHVS and CDR2 FNYEAQ. V lost 5 bases, J lost 2 bases, and 5 bases stayed unmatched.

The gene calls are TRBV7-2 and TRBJ1-2, with D tentatively TRBD1 (5 bases). Germline CDR1 SGHTA, CDR2 FQGNSA. V dropped 5 bases and J dropped 8 bases, with 12 bases sitting between them. CDR3 length equals 12 residues. Here the CDR3 reads CASSRPAGGYTF. The CDR3 DNA is TGTGCCAGCAGCCGGCCGGCAGGGGGCTACACCTTC. The variable domain in full, completed from reference TRBV7-2 and TRBJ1-2, reads GAGVSQSPSNKVTEKGKDVELRCDPISGHTALYWYRQSLGQGLEFLIYFQGNSAPDKSGLPSDRFSAERTGGSVSTLTIQRTQQEDSAVYLCASSRPAGGYTFGSGTRLTVV.